This T cell receptor (beta chain) was recorded in a study of T cells in narcolepsy (dated by TCRdb to 2017 to 2018). With respect to the entire study: Patients with narcolepsy type 1 or type 2 (NT1, NT2) were enrolled in the study together with healthy control donors. The study used TCR Vbeta sequencing to track clonotypes in blood and CSF while looking for autoreactive T cells in narcolepsy patients that target self-antigens of hypocretin neurons (hypocretin, TRIB2).

What the work shows at the level of the full study, not this receptor alone: Numbers of sequenced blood memory CD4+ clonotypes were comparable, averaging approximately 40,000 in patients and roughly 30,000 in controls. No sequences matching autoreactive T cell clones were contained in some blood memory CD4+ repertoires from patients and controls. Autoreactive clonotypes were reported to be detected serially in the blood of the same patients and of different patients, but not in the blood of healthy controls. In plots comparing CSF and blood CD4+ T cell clonotypes from the same patient, HCRT-specific and TRIB2-specific autoreactive clonotypes were highlighted.

In the case of this clone: The antigen it binds to is not known. Qualities for individual bases were not recorded, and no much larger clone is one base off.

The library relied on the immunoSEQ multiplex PCR assay. TCRdb limited this immuneACCESS table to in-frame rearrangements with V and J called. A share of clones is missing; checked studies link under half to unresolved V genes, and the rest is unexplained. This sample has around 27,000 clones in its table, and roughly 83% of those were observed once. The ten largest clones capture over 0.55% of the sample. Memory CD4+ T cells were sorted ex vivo from peripheral blood of narcolepsy patients and healthy controls for TCR Vbeta sequencing. As encoded in the germline V gene, CDR1 is SGHVS while CDR2 is FQNEAQ. The CDR3 runs 18 amino acids, cysteine and phenylalanine included. CDR3 DNA is the only sequence kept; it has 54 bases, read in frame from the first base. Cut back by 4 bases and 5 bases, the V and J ends lie 21 bases apart.

The receptor's source is a human donor with narcolepsy. Sequencing was carried out using CD45RA- memory CD4+ T cells from PBMCs. Per the publication, the cell subset or site label means: memory T cells sorted ex vivo from peripheral blood. The rearrangement joined TRBV7-8 to TRBJ2-6; no D segment can be confidently identified. The CDR3 is CASSYASYPQSRANVLTF. DNA sequence: TGTGCCAGCAGCTATGCAAGTTACCCACAAAGTCGGGCCAACGTCCTGACTTTC.